This entry concerns a single T cell receptor beta chain. The entry originates in a study of blood T cell repertoires in COVID-19. In the study overall: Nucleic acid was either cDNA or gDNA, and it came from T cells, B-cell-depleted T cells, or PBMCs.

The length of the CDR3 is 12 residues. Germline CDR1 is SNHLY and CDR2 is FYNNEI. The V and J ends lost 8 bases and 1 base respectively, with 8 bases between them. The repertoire was sequenced with immunoSEQ multiplex PCR; TCRdb's copy has only in-frame clones and lacks some. The sample lists 150,000 to 250,000 clones, around 75% seen once, with roughly 5.6% in the top ten. Sequences were obtained from peripheral blood. This TCR came from a woman between 40 and 55 years old with COVID-19, enrolled during active disease. This rearrangement joins TRBV2 to TRBJ2-5, with D unresolved. CDR3 residues: CASSRGQETQYF. The CDR3 DNA reads as TGTGCCAGCTCGCGCGGCCAAGAGACCCAGTACTTC.